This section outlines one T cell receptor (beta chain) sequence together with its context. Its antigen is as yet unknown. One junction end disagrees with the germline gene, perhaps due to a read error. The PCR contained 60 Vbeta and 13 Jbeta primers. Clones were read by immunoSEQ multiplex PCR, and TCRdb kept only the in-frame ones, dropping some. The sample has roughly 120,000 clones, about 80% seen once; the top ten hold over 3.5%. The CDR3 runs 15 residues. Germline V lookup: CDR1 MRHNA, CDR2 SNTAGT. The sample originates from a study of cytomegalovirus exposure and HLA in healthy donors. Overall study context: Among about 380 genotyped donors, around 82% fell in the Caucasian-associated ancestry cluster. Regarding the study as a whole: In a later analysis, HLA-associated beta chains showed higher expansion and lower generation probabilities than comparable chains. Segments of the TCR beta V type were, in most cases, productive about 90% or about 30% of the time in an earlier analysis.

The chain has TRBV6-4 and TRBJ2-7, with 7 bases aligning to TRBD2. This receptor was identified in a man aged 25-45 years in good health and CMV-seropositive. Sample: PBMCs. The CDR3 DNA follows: TGTGCCAGCAGGGACTGGGCTAGCGGTCCCTACGAGCAGTACTTC. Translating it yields CASRDWASGPYEQYF.